A selection of T cell receptor beta chains follows, all from one sample in a study of T-cell reconstitution after alpha-beta-depleted transplantation in children. TCRdb re-called the PCR reads through MiXCR, storing one row per CDR3 protein. The table lists approximately 400,000 distinct CDR3 sequences, approximately 11% of them singletons. Sequences were derived from PBMCs from the stem cell graft donor, sampled from the stem cell graft. The receptor source for this set is a human donor who donated a stem cell graft to a child with acute myeloid leukemia. Each CDR3 is given with its conserved first and last residue. D genes are given only for firm matches. Clone sizes are given selectively: once, few, many, or a class where the clone is expanded.

CASSQEGTANEQFF | TGTGCCAGCAGCCAAGAGGGGACAGCGAATGAGCAGTTCTTC | . | TRBJ2-1 | TRBD1 | TRBV3-1
CASSYAYSNTEAFF | TGTGCCAGCAGTTACGCTTACTCGAACACTGAAGCTTTCTTT | few | TRBJ1-1 | . | TRBV6-5
CASSFGCGKAFF | TGTGCCAGCAGTTTTGGTTGCGGAAAAGCTTTCTTT | . | TRBJ1-1 | . | TRBV12-3/TRBV12-4
CASSIDPGEKLFF | TGTGCCAGCAGCATTGACCCTGGGGAAAAACTGTTTTTT | . | TRBJ1-4 | . | TRBV4-2
CASTKGGGPPYNSPLHF | TGTGCCAGCACCAAGGGTGGGGGGCCACCCTATAATTCACCCCTCCACTTT | many | TRBJ1-6 | . | TRBV6-1
CASSFQASGTYNEQFF | TGTGCCAGCAGTTTCCAGGCTAGCGGGACCTACAATGAGCAGTTCTTC | many | TRBJ2-1 | TRBD2 | TRBV6-5
CASSDLTSGDTQYF | TGTGCCAGCAGTGACCTGACTAGCGGAGATACGCAGTATTTT | few | TRBJ2-3 | TRBD2 | TRBV12-3/TRBV12-4
CASSQGFVTGELFF | TGCGCCAGCAGCCAAGGGTTCGTCACCGGGGAGCTGTTTTTT | . | TRBJ2-2 | . | TRBV4-3
CASSSSDRVNRETQYF | TGTGCCAGCAGTTCCAGTGACAGGGTGAATCGTGAGACCCAGTACTTC | . | TRBJ2-5 | TRBD1 | TRBV12-3/TRBV12-4
CASSLKPGSQANTEAFF | TGTGCCAGCAGCTTAAAACCGGGGTCCCAGGCGAACACTGAAGCTTTCTTT | . | TRBJ1-1 | . | TRBV7-3
CASSQDTGAWAFF | TGTGCCAGCAGCCAGGATACAGGGGCTTGGGCTTTCTTT | . | TRBJ1-1 | TRBD1 | TRBV4-2
CSVHIQGGTYNEQFF | TGCAGCGTTCATATCCAGGGGGGTACCTACAATGAGCAGTTCTTC | few | TRBJ2-1 | . | TRBV29-1
CASSYSRRLAGWKEQFF | TGTGCCAGCAGTTACTCGAGAAGGCTAGCGGGATGGAAGGAGCAGTTCTTC | few | TRBJ2-1 | TRBD2 | TRBV6-5
CSVVGQGMRETQYF | TGCAGCGTAGTGGGACAGGGGATGCGAGAGACCCAGTACTTC | . | TRBJ2-5 | TRBD1 | TRBV29-1
CASSLAGGKEAFF | TGCGCCAGCAGCTTGGCGGGAGGTAAAGAAGCTTTCTTT | . | TRBJ1-1 | . | TRBV5-1
CASSLSRTSASNEQFF | TGTGCCAGCAGTTTATCAAGGACTAGCGCCAGCAATGAGCAGTTCTTC | . | TRBJ2-1 | TRBD2 | TRBV27
CASSTEDTQYF | TGCGCCAGCAGCACGGAGGATACGCAGTATTTT | few | TRBJ2-3 | . | TRBV5-1
CASSHNRDQREKLFF | TGCGCCAGCAGCCATAACCGGGACCAACGGGAAAAACTGTTTTTT | . | TRBJ1-4 | . | TRBV4-3
CSAMTSGRETQYF | TGCAGTGCTATGACTAGCGGGAGGGAGACCCAGTACTTC | many | TRBJ2-5 | TRBD2 | TRBV20-1
CASSLTPGDQETQYF | TGTGCCAGCAGTCTTACACCTGGGGACCAAGAGACCCAGTACTTC | few | TRBJ2-5 | . | TRBV7-2
CATSIKPGGHGEQFF | TGTGCCACCAGCATCAAACCCGGGGGGCACGGGGAGCAGTTCTTC | . | TRBJ2-1 | . | TRBV15
CASSSDRGNSPLHF | TGTGCCAGCAGCTCGGACAGGGGCAATTCACCCCTCCACTTT | many | TRBJ1-6 | TRBD1 | TRBV11-1
CSARVEDGSGNTIYF | TGCAGTGCTAGAGTTGAGGATGGCTCTGGAAACACCATATATTTT | . | TRBJ1-3 | . | TRBV20-1
CASSLPATPGGDTQYF | TGTGCCAGCAGCTTACCAGCGACACCGGGCGGTGATACGCAGTATTTT | . | TRBJ2-3 | . | TRBV7-8
CSASQGDIQYF | TGCAGTGCTAGTCAGGGGGACATTCAGTACTTC | . | TRBJ2-4 | TRBD1 | TRBV20-1
CASSVTGSGANVLTF | TGTGCCAGCAGCGTGACAGGGTCTGGGGCCAACGTTCTGACTTTC | . | TRBJ2-6 | TRBD1 | TRBV9
CASSLAGGPKTQYF | TGTGCCAGCAGTTTAGCCGGGGGGCCGAAGACCCAGTACTTC | . | TRBJ2-5 | . | TRBV12-3/TRBV12-4